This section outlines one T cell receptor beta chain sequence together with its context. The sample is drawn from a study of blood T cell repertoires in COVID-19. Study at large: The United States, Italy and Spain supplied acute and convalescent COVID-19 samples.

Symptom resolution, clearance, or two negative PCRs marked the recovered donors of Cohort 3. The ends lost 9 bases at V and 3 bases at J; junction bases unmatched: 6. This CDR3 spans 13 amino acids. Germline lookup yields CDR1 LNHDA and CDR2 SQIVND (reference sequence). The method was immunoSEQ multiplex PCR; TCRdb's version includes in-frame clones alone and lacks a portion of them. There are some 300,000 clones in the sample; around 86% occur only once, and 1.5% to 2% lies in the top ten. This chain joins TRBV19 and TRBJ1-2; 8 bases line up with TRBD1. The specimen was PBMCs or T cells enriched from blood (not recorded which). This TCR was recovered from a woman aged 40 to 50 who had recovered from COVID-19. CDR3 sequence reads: CASNPGGDYGYTF. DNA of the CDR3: TGTGCCAGCAACCCAGGGGGCGACTATGGCTACACCTTC. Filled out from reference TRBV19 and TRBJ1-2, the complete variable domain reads DGGITQSPKYLFRKEGQNVTLSCEQNLNHDAMYWYRQDPGQGLRLIYYSQIVNDFQKGDIAEGYSVSREKKESFPLTVTSAQKNPTAFYLCASNPGGDYGYTFGSGTRLTVV.